This TCR beta chain emerged from a study of Tregs in tolerant kidney transplant recipients. The germline V gene encodes CDR1 SGHKS and CDR2 YYEKEE (reference sequence). Trimming stripped 2 bases from V and 2 bases from J, with 16 bases between. The CDR3 totals 16 residues. Worth noting for this clone: Its antigen remains unidentified.

Generated by immunoSEQ multiplex PCR, the TCRdb table keeps only in-frame clones and is missing some. The sample holds around 78,000 clones, under 95% seen once. Notes on the study in general: In tolerant patients, donor-specific Tregs outgrew total Tregs, suggesting antigen-driven expansion.

This chain uses TRBV5-5 with TRBJ2-5; possible D gene TRBD2, 6 bases. This clonotype was sampled from a human donor who received a combined kidney and bone marrow transplant. The sample consisted of Tregs from blood, taken before the transplant. The CDR3 region is CASSLGGTNLQETQYF. CDR3 nucleotide sequence: TGTGCCAGCAGCTTAGGAGGGACCAACCTACAAGAGACCCAGTACTTC. Together with reference TRBV5-5 and TRBJ2-5, the CDR3 gives the full variable domain: DAGVTQSPTHLIKTRGQQVTLRCSPISGHKSVSWYQQVLGQGPQFIFQYYEKEERGRGNFPDRFSARQFPNYSSELNVNALLLGDSALYLCASSLGGTNLQETQYFGPGTRLLVL.